The rows below give T cell receptor beta chains drawn from one sample of a study of T cells in Graves' hyperthyroidism and ophthalmopathy. MiXCR was run by TCRdb on the multiplex PCR reads, yielding one entry per CDR3 protein. The table has approximately 420,000 distinct CDR3 sequences, 15% seen once. The sequenced material came from blood. Receptors were obtained from a woman aged 30 to 39 with Graves' hyperthyroidism. The CDR3 runs from the conserved cysteine through the conserved F or W. Each record gives: clone size, J gene, D gene, V gene, CDR3 DNA, CDR3 protein. The D gene is left open where the match is weak. Not every row has a clone size; where given, it reads once, few, many or a size class.

. | TRBJ2-3 | . | TRBV12-3/TRBV12-4 | TGTGCCAGCAGTTTCAGGAGGGTGGCGGCTGCCGTCACAGATACGCAGTATTTT | CASSFRRVAAAVTDTQYF
few | TRBJ2-3 | TRBD2 | TRBV19 | TGTGCCAGTAGGGGATCGGCGGGAGGACAGACAGATACGCAGTATTTT | CASRGSAGGQTDTQYF
many | TRBJ1-2 | TRBD1 | TRBV6-2/TRBV6-3 | TGTGCCAGCAGGGGAACAGGGGGTTATGGCTACACCTTC | CASRGTGGYGYTF
. | TRBJ2-7 | . | TRBV10-2 | TGCGCCTGTCCGGGACAAACCTACGAGCAGTACTTC | CACPGQTYEQYF
. | TRBJ1-5 | . | TRBV20-1 | TGCAGTGCTAGCGGGACCAACGGGCAGCCCCAGCATTTT | CSASGTNGQPQHF
. | TRBJ2-7 | . | TRBV18 | TGTGCCAGCTCACCCTTCCGAGGCTCCTACGAGCAGTACTTC | CASSPFRGSYEQYF
many | TRBJ2-7 | TRBD2 | TRBV7-9 | TGTGCCAGCAGCTTAGTGGCGGGAGGGCCAAGCGGCTACGAGCAGTACTTC | CASSLVAGGPSGYEQYF
. | TRBJ2-1 | . | TRBV5-1 | TGCGCCAGCAGCCTGGGGGGCAGGGGAAACAATGAGCAGTTCTTC | CASSLGGRGNNEQFF
. | TRBJ2-2 | . | TRBV5-1 | TGCGCCAGCAGCTTGAGCGCCGGATACACCGGGGAGCTGTTTTTT | CASSLSAGYTGELFF
few | TRBJ2-7 | TRBD2 | TRBV28 | TGTGCCAGCAGTTTACTTCCCGGGGGGGGAGACGAGCAGTACTTC | CASSLLPGGGDEQYF
few | TRBJ2-1 | TRBD1 | TRBV6-1 | TGTGCCAGCATCAAATTGGGGACAGGTGCCGCAGATGAGCAGTTCTTC | CASIKLGTGAADEQFF